This entry is about one T cell receptor (beta chain). Its target is unknown. This entry comes from a study of long-term antiretroviral therapy in people with HIV. Notes on the study in general: Although diversity increased after ART, it remained lower than in transplant donor controls.

Survey-level immunoSEQ v3.0 assays were run. Repertoires were generated with immunoSEQ multiplex PCR, while TCRdb's copy carries only in-frame clones and drops some. The table lists approximately 10,000 clones, about 86% of them singletons, with just over 20% in the top ten. The CDR3 is made up of 15 amino acids. Trimming left V 5 bases short and J 1 base short, with 12 bases between. The germline V gene encodes CDR1 MNHNY and CDR2 SVGAGI (reference sequence). The rearrangement uses TRBV6-6 and TRBJ1-5; possible D gene TRBD1, 5 bases. Here the sequenced sample was unsorted PBMCs, taken approximately 7 years after starting antiretroviral therapy. This TCR was recovered from a man over 45 with HIV. CDR3 nucleotides: TGTGCCAGCAGTAACGGGGGATGGAGCAATCAGCCCCAGCATTTT. Its translation is CASSNGGWSNQPQHF.